The 14 T cell receptor beta chains below were found in one sample sequenced in a study of cytomegalovirus exposure and HLA in healthy donors. Generated by immunoSEQ multiplex PCR, the TCRdb table keeps only in-frame clones and is missing some. Here the sample spans 150,000 to 200,000 clones, roughly nine tenths being singletons. What was sequenced was PBMCs. All receptors come from a woman in her late teens or twenties in good health and CMV-seropositive.

The chain recombines TRBV30 with TRBJ2-5; 8 bases match TRBD1. The CDR3 totals 12 residues. Germline CDR1 reads GTSNPN; CDR2 reads SVGIG (reference sequence). The junction had 2 bases not matched to a gene; V was cut back by 4 bases and J by 4 bases. CDR3 region: CAWNRGLETQYF. As DNA, the CDR3 is TGTGCCTGGAACAGGGGGTTAGAGACCCAGTACTTC. The full variable domain, its missing parts supplied by reference TRBV30 and TRBJ2-5, is SQTIHQWPATLVQPVGSPLSLECTVEGTSNPNLYWYRQAAGRGLQLLFYSVGIGQISSEVPQNLSASRPQDRQFILSSKKLLLSDSGFYLCAWNRGLETQYFGPGTRLLVL.

The CDR3 bases are TGTGCCAGCAGTAAGGGACAGGGGAACTACAATGAGCAGTTCTTC. Protein: CASSKGQGNYNEQFF. V and J are TRBV6-1 and TRBJ2-1; 10 bases are a match to TRBD1. The V gene end was trimmed by 5 bases and the J gene end by 3 bases; junction bases not matched to a gene: 4. The CDR3 totals 15 residues. The V gene's germline CDR1 is MNHNS and CDR2 SASEGT.

V and J are TRBV5-4 and TRBJ2-7; a possible D gene is TRBD2 (5 bases). The CDR3 runs to 12 residues. V lost 2 bases to trimming and J lost 3 bases, with 6 bases between them. CDR1 is SGHNT and CDR2 is YYREEE in the germline V gene (reference sequence). DNA of the CDR3: TGTGCCAGCAGCTTCGGGAACTACGAGCAGTACTTC. Translation: CASSFGNYEQYF. The whole variable domain, remainder taken from reference TRBV5-4 and TRBJ2-7, is ETGVTQSPTHLIKTRGQQVTLRCSSQSGHNTVSWYQQALGQGPQFIFQYYREEENGRGNFPPRFSGLQFPNYSSELNVNALELDDSALYLCASSFGNYEQYFGPGTRLTVT.

This clone appeared once. The chain is built from TRBV13 and TRBJ2-1; D is unresolved. Germline CDR1 reads PRHDT; CDR2 reads FYEKMQ (reference sequence). Trimming pared 0 bases from V and 5 bases from J, leaving 11 bases between. This CDR3 region has 15 residues. Written as DNA, the CDR3 is TGTGCCAGCAGCTTAGGCCTAGGAACTGACAATGAGCAGTTCTTC. It specifies CASSLGLGTDNEQFF.

The chain joins TRBV6-5 to TRBJ2-7, with a weak D call TRBD1 (6 bases). V lost 6 bases, J lost 1 base, and 13 bases lay in between. The CDR3 has 14 residues. Germline V CDR1 and CDR2: MNHEY, SVGAGI. The CDR3 DNA is TGTGCCAGCAGCTCCGGACAGCGATCCTACGAGCAGTACTTC. The encoded protein is CASSSGQRSYEQYF.

V gene TRBV6-5 combines with J gene TRBJ2-1, with 7 nucleotides matching TRBD1. This CDR3 has 14 amino acids. V shed 7 bases, J shed 3 bases, and the junction held 6 bases outside the gene matches. Germline V CDR1 and CDR2: MNHEY, SVGAGI. The CDR3 sequence is CASTRQGIYNEQFF. For the CDR3, the DNA is TGTGCCAGCACTAGACAGGGCATCTACAATGAGCAGTTCTTC.

V and J are TRBV9 and TRBJ2-7, with 8 bases lining up with TRBD2. Trimming at V came to 4 bases and at J to 3 bases, leaving 12 bases not matched to a gene. Germline V gene sequence: CDR1 SGDLS, CDR2 YYNGEE. CDR3 length: 16 amino acids. CDR3 amino acids: CASSPSGDSGVYEQYF. The CDR3, as DNA: TGTGCCAGCAGCCCCTCGGGTGATAGCGGGGTCTACGAGCAGTACTTC. Together with reference TRBV9 and TRBJ2-7, the CDR3 gives the full variable domain: DSGVTQTPKHLITATGQRVTLRCSPRSGDLSVYWYQQSLDQGLQFLIQYYNGEERAKGNILERFSAQQFPDLHSELNLSSLELGDSALYFCASSPSGDSGVYEQYFGPGTRLTVT.

The V call is TRBV4-2, the J call TRBJ2-7, with a tentative D call TRBD2 (7 bases). CDR3 length: 19 amino acids. V was trimmed by 0 bases and J by 5 bases, leaving 26 bases between them. Germline-derived CDR1 and CDR2 are LGHNA and YNFKEQ. CDR3 nucleotides: TGTGCCAGCAGCCAAGAAACCCGAGGGGGGGGGAGGCTCCCCCACGAGCAGTACTTC. This gives the protein CASSQETRGGGRLPHEQYF.

V usage is TRBV9 and J usage is TRBJ2-3; no clear D gene. The V end was cut by 4 bases, the J end by 4 bases, with 13 bases between. The germline V gene encodes CDR1 SGDLS and CDR2 YYNGEE. This CDR3 is built from 14 residues. The CDR3 DNA follows: TGTGCCAGCAGCCCCTCTGCTATGGCAGATACGCAGTATTTT. Encoded protein: CASSPSAMADTQYF. Complete variable domain (other parts from reference TRBV9 and TRBJ2-3): DSGVTQTPKHLITATGQRVTLRCSPRSGDLSVYWYQQSLDQGLQFLIQYYNGEERAKGNILERFSAQQFPDLHSELNLSSLELGDSALYFCASSPSAMADTQYFGPGTRLTVL.

V and J are TRBV7-8 and TRBJ2-7; 7 bases agree with TRBD1. Germline assignment: CDR1 SGHVS and CDR2 FQNEAQ. J was trimmed by 1 base and V by 1 base; bases with no gene match: 4. There are 15 residues in the CDR3. As DNA, the CDR3 is TGTGCCAGCAGCTTAGGGGCAGGGGGTTCCTACGAGCAGTACTTC. This translates into CASSLGAGGSYEQYF.

The chain has TRBV7-2 and TRBJ2-7; 12 nucleotides align to TRBD1. CDR1 is SGHTA and CDR2 is FQGNSA in the germline V gene. The J segment lost 4 bases and the V segment lost 5 bases, leaving 9 bases of the junction unmatched. CDR3 length: 16 amino acids. The CDR3 DNA follows: TGTGCCAGCAGCGGAGATCCGGGACAGGGGGCGTACGAGCAGTACTTC. As protein: CASSGDPGQGAYEQYF.

With respect to this clone: One junction end does not reproduce the germline sequence, and a read error may be involved. This chain uses TRBV5-6 with TRBJ2-5; the D is unclear. Germline assignment: CDR1 SGHDT and CDR2 YYEEEE. There are 14 residues in the CDR3. CDR3 loop: CANSLALRKETQYF. The CDR3 bases are TGTGCCAACAGCTTGGCCCTCAGGAAAGAGACCCAGTACTTC.

The chain couples TRBV29-1 to TRBJ1-1, with 9 positions matching TRBD1. CDR1 is SQVTM, CDR2 ANQGSEA, per germline. Germline trimming cut 5 bases from V and 5 bases from J; bases unmatched to any gene: 12. There are 15 residues in the CDR3. The CDR3 DNA reads TGCAGCGTTACAGGGGGCGTTACGTGGGGAACTGAAGCTTTCTTT. It codes for CSVTGGVTWGTEAFF.

V is TRBV7-2 and J is TRBJ1-3, with 7 bases that match TRBD1. This CDR3 has 15 residues. The junction had 6 bases not matched to a gene; V was cut back by 3 bases and J by 4 bases. Germline CDR1 and CDR2: SGHTA and FQGNSA. CDR3 coding DNA: TGTGCCAGCAGCTTCAACACAGGGGTGGGAAACACCATATATTTT. Protein product: CASSFNTGVGNTIYF. Together with reference TRBV7-2 and TRBJ1-3, the CDR3 gives the full variable domain: GAGVSQSPSNKVTEKGKDVELRCDPISGHTALYWYRQSLGQGLEFLIYFQGNSAPDKSGLPSDRFSAERTGGSVSTLTIQRTQQEDSAVYLCASSFNTGVGNTIYFGEGSWLTVV.